The rows below give T cell receptor beta chains drawn from one sample of a study of blood T cell repertoires in COVID-19. Sequenced by immunoSEQ multiplex PCR; TCRdb stores in-frame clones only, minus some. The sample contains around 300,000 clones, 70% to 90% of which appear only once. Material: PBMCs or T cells enriched from blood (not recorded which). The receptors here all came from a woman in her 40s who had recovered from COVID-19. The CDR3 runs from the conserved cysteine through the conserved F or W. The D gene is left open where the match is weak. Part of the rows lack a size; the others show once, few, many or a class for expanded clones.

CDR3nt | CDR3aa | d_gene | v_gene | abundance | len | j_gene
TGTGCCAGCAGCCCCCGGACCGGGGAGCTGTTTTTT | CASSPRTGELFF | - | TRBV5-4 | - | 12 | TRBJ2-2
TGCGCCAGCAGCTTAAGGACAGAGCAAGAGACCCAGTACTTC | CASSLRTEQETQYF | - | TRBV5-1 | - | 14 | TRBJ2-5
TGTGCCAGCAGCGAGGGGACAGGCTCCTACAATGAGCAGTTCTTC | CASSEGTGSYNEQFF | TRBD1 | TRBV7-9 | - | 15 | TRBJ2-1
TGTGCCAGCAGTGAGACCAGGGTTTTTGCAACTAATGAAAAACTGTTTTTT | CASSETRVFATNEKLFF | - | TRBV2 | - | 17 | TRBJ1-4
TGTGCCAGCAGTTACTTGACTAGCGCTAACAATGAGCAGTTCTTC | CASSYLTSANNEQFF | TRBD2 | TRBV6-5 | - | 15 | TRBJ2-1
TGTGCCAGCCGTCCTCAGGGGGGTTTCTACGAGCAGTACTTC | CASRPQGGFYEQYF | - | TRBV28 | - | 14 | TRBJ2-7
TGTGCCAGCAGCTTTTCCAGCGGGAGGGTAAATGAGCAGTTCTTC | CASSFSSGRVNEQFF | TRBD2 | TRBV7-8 | - | 15 | TRBJ2-1
TGTGCCAGCAGTTTCTATACCCCGCCGGTGAACACTGAAGCTTTCTTT | CASSFYTPPVNTEAFF | - | TRBV27 | - | 16 | TRBJ1-1
TGCGCCAGCAGCTTATTGGTGGACAGCTATGGCTACACCTTC | CASSLLVDSYGYTF | - | TRBV5-1 | few | 14 | TRBJ1-2
TGTGCCTGGAGTCCCTACTCTAGCGCTGAGCAGTTCTTC | CAWSPYSSAEQFF | - | TRBV30 | - | 13 | TRBJ2-1
TGTGCCAGCAGTTACGACACGGGACAGCGACAAGAGACCCAGTACTTC | CASSYDTGQRQETQYF | TRBD1 | TRBV6-2/TRBV6-3 | - | 16 | TRBJ2-5
TGTGCCAGCTCACCGGGGACAGGGGTTTACGAGCAGTACTTC | CASSPGTGVYEQYF | TRBD1 | TRBV18 | - | 14 | TRBJ2-7
TGTGCCAGCAGCCAAGACTCTCTAGCGATCGAGCAGTACTTC | CASSQDSLAIEQYF | - | TRBV4-2 | - | 14 | TRBJ2-7
TGTGCCAGCAGCTTAGATCGGGGAGTTCTGTTTTTT | CASSLDRGVLFF | - | TRBV11-2 | - | 12 | TRBJ1-4
TGTGCCAGCAGCCCTAGACGGGGCAATCAGCCCCAGCATTTT | CASSPRRGNQPQHF | - | TRBV28 | - | 14 | TRBJ1-5
TGTGCCAGCAGCTCCCGTCGGGGATTCTCTGGAAACACCATATATTTT | CASSSRRGFSGNTIYF | - | TRBV7-2 | - | 16 | TRBJ1-3
TGTGCCAGCAGAGAAGGGGGCGGATATAGCAATCAGCCCCAGCATTTT | CASREGGGYSNQPQHF | TRBD1 | TRBV2 | few | 16 | TRBJ1-5
TGTGCCAGCAGCCAACCCGGGTCTGTAACTAATGAAAAACTGTTTTTT | CASSQPGSVTNEKLFF | - | TRBV28 | - | 16 | TRBJ1-4
TGTGCCAGCAGCTTGATGCGGGATGCAGAGACCCAGTACTTC | CASSLMRDAETQYF | - | TRBV5-4 | - | 14 | TRBJ2-5
TGTGCCAGTAGTATGCGGGGACTAGCGCGAAGCTACGAGCAGTACTTC | CASSMRGLARSYEQYF | TRBD2 | TRBV19 | few | 16 | TRBJ2-7
TGTGCCAGTAGTGGGGGGGCAGATTTAGCCAAAAACATTCAGTACTTC | CASSGGADLAKNIQYF | - | TRBV19 | - | 16 | TRBJ2-4
TGTGCCAGCAGACGGCCGGGACAGGGAATTGAAGCTTTCTTT | CASRRPGQGIEAFF | TRBD1 | TRBV7-9 | - | 14 | TRBJ1-1
TGTGCCAGCAGTTTCTCCTACACAGATACGCAGTATTTT | CASSFSYTDTQYF | - | TRBV12-3/TRBV12-4 | - | 13 | TRBJ2-3
TGTGCCAGCGAGTTTAGCGGGAGCTCCTACGAGCAGTACTTC | CASEFSGSSYEQYF | TRBD2 | TRBV28 | - | 14 | TRBJ2-7
TGCGCCAGCAGCCAAGGGCTTCTTGGACAGGGGATAGACTCAACTAATGAAAAACTGTTTTTT | CASSQGLLGQGIDSTNEKLFF | TRBD1 | TRBV4-1 | once | 21 | TRBJ1-4
TGTGCCAGCAGTGGGAAGCCGGGACTAGCGGGAGGGGGAGCGGAGACCCAGTACTTC | CASSGKPGLAGGGAETQYF | TRBD2 | TRBV28 | - | 19 | TRBJ2-5
TGTGCCAGCAGCCCCTGGACAGGGAGGACAGATACGCAGTATTTT | CASSPWTGRTDTQYF | TRBD1 | TRBV7-9 | - | 15 | TRBJ2-3
TGTGCCAGCGGACGTAGCGGGAGTGCAGATACGCAGTATTTT | CASGRSGSADTQYF | TRBD2 | TRBV28 | once | 14 | TRBJ2-3
TGTGCCAGCAGCTTGGACAGGGGGACTTCACCCCTCCACTTT | CASSLDRGTSPLHF | TRBD1 | TRBV7-2 | once | 14 | TRBJ1-6
TGTGCCAGCACTTCAGGCTTCTATGGCTACACCTTC | CASTSGFYGYTF | - | TRBV6-5 | - | 12 | TRBJ1-2
TGCGCCAGCAGCTTGGAACGGGTGGAGGGAAACACCATATATTTT | CASSLERVEGNTIYF | - | TRBV5-1 | - | 15 | TRBJ1-3
TGTGCCAGCAGATCCGGGACAGCTAATGAAAAACTGTTTTTT | CASRSGTANEKLFF | TRBD1 | TRBV28 | - | 14 | TRBJ1-4
TGTGCCACCAGTGATCCGGCAGACATAGGGCGGGAGCGGGGCCAAGAGACCCAGTACTTC | CATSDPADIGRERGQETQYF | TRBD2 | TRBV24-1 | - | 20 | TRBJ2-5
TGTGCCAGCAGCTTAGCGCCTAGCGGGCGACCGCAAGAGACCCAGTACTTC | CASSLAPSGRPQETQYF | TRBD2 | TRBV7-2 | - | 17 | TRBJ2-5
TGTGCCAGCAGTTTTGCCGGACAGGGTTTGACTGAAGCTTTCTTT | CASSFAGQGLTEAFF | TRBD1 | TRBV28 | - | 15 | TRBJ1-1
TGTGCCAGCAGCTTCCGACTAGCGGGTACCTACAATGAGCAGTTCTTC | CASSFRLAGTYNEQFF | TRBD2 | TRBV7-8 | - | 16 | TRBJ2-1
TGTGCCAGCTCCTCAGGACAGGGACGGTTGGAGACCCAGTACTTC | CASSSGQGRLETQYF | TRBD1 | TRBV18 | - | 15 | TRBJ2-5
TGTGCCAGCAGCTCATTCTCAGGGGGCGACAGCTATGGCTACACCTTC | CASSSFSGGDSYGYTF | TRBD1 | TRBV7-2 | - | 16 | TRBJ1-2
TGTGCCAGCAGCCCTCCGGGACAGCCCTACGAGCAGTACTTC | CASSPPGQPYEQYF | TRBD1 | TRBV27 | - | 14 | TRBJ2-7
TGTGCCAGCTCCGGGAGGAGAGAGAACACTGAAGCTTTCTTT | CASSGRRENTEAFF | - | TRBV18 | - | 14 | TRBJ1-1
TGTGCCAGCAGCTACGGACAGGGCGAGCAGTACTTC | CASSYGQGEQYF | TRBD1 | TRBV9 | - | 12 | TRBJ2-7
TGTGCCAGCAGTTACGCGCAGGGGGAGACCCAGTACTTC | CASSYAQGETQYF | - | TRBV6-2/TRBV6-3 | few | 13 | TRBJ2-5
TGCAGTGCTAGCGGCGGGGATACGCAGTATTTT | CSASGGDTQYF | - | TRBV20-1 | - | 11 | TRBJ2-3
TGCGCCAGCAGCGGAGGAGGGACAGGGAGTAACTATGGCTACACCTTC | CASSGGGTGSNYGYTF | TRBD1 | TRBV5-1 | - | 16 | TRBJ1-2